This T cell receptor (beta chain) was observed in a study of identical twins. Germline values: CDR1 SGHDN, CDR2 FVKESK. The CDR3 extends over 16 amino acids. To note about this clonotype: An end of the junction differs from the germline gene, which may be a read error.

TCRdb re-called the 5' RACE reads with MiXCR, one entry per CDR3 protein. This sample carries roughly 570,000 distinct CDR3 sequences, over 8.5% of them seen once, and the ten largest clones take under 3.5%. A further study also used this sample, focusing on yellow fever vaccine responses in identical twins.

The receptor was isolated from a woman younger than 35 in good health. Sequenced: PBMCs. The chain uses TRBV14 and TRBJ2-2, with D perhaps TRBD1 or TRBD2 (5 bases each). The DNA for the CDR3 is TGTGCCAGCAGCCGACGTGTAGGGACGAACAACGGGGAGCTGTTTTTT. This codes for CASSRRVGTNNGELFF.